The T cell receptor beta chain under discussion was sequenced for a study of cytomegalovirus exposure and HLA in healthy donors. This clone was seen once. The PCR used 60 Vbeta and 13 Jbeta primers. Measured with immunoSEQ multiplex PCR; TCRdb has only the in-frame clones, and not every one. The sample records fewer than 90,000 clones, over 75% being singletons. The CDR3 loop spans 15 amino acids. Germline CDR1 is MNHNY and CDR2 is SVGAGI (reference sequence). The V gene end was trimmed by 5 bases and the J gene end by 7 bases; junction bases not matched to a gene: 10. The V and J genes are TRBV6-6 and TRBJ2-7; 11 nucleotides agree with TRBD1. The receptor was isolated from a female donor in good health and CMV-seronegative. Input material: PBMCs. CDR3 amino acids: CASSTPGQGAREQYF. For the CDR3, the DNA is TGTGCCAGCAGTACACCCGGACAGGGGGCCCGGGAGCAGTACTTC.